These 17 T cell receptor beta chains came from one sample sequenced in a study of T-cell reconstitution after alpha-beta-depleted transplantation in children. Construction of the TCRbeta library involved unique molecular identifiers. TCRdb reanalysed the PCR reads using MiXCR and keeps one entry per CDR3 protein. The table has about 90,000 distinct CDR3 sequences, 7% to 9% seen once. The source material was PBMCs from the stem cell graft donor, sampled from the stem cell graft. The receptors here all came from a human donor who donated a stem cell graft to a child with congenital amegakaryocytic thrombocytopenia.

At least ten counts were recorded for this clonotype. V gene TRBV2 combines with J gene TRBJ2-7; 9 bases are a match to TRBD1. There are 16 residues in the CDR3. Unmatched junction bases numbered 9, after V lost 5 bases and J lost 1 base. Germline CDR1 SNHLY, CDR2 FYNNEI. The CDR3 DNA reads TGTGCCAGCAGTTACGGGACAGGGCCGATGTCCTACGAGCAGTACTTC. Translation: CASSYGTGPMSYEQYF.

The CDR3 coding sequence is TGCAGTGCGTCAGGACAGGGGTTGGATACGCAGTATTTT. Its translation: CSASGQGLDTQYF. The rearrangement uses TRBV20-1 and TRBJ2-3; 9 bases are shared with TRBD1. Trimming took 6 bases from V and 6 from J; bases not matched to a gene: 7. The CDR3 is 13 amino acids. The germline V gene has CDR1 DFQATT and CDR2 SNEGSKA (reference sequence).

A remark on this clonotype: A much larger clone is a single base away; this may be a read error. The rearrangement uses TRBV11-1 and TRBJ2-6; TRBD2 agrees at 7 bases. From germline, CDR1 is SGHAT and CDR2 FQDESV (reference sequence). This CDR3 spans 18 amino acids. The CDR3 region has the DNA TGTGCCATCAGCCCTCGACTCGGGGGGAAAAGTGGGGCCAACGTCCTGACTTTC. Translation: CAISPRLGGKSGANVLTF. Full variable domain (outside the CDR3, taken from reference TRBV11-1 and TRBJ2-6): EAEVAQSPRYKITEKSQAVAFWCDPISGHATLYWYRQILGQGPELLVQFQDESVVDDSQLPKDRFSAERLKGVDSTLKIQPAELGDSAMYLCAISPRLGGKSGANVLTFGAGSRLTVL.

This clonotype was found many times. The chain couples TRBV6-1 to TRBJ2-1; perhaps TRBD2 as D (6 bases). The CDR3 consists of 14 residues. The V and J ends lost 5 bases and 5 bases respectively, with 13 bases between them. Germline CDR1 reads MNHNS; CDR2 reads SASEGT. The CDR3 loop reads CASSPGLSHNEQFF. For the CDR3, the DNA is TGTGCCAGCAGTCCGGGACTGTCCCACAATGAGCAGTTCTTC.

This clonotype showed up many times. The CDR3 sequence is CSARDAGALEKLFF. The CDR3 nucleotides read TGCAGTGCTAGAGATGCAGGGGCCTTGGAAAAACTGTTTTTT. V gene TRBV20-1 combines with J gene TRBJ1-4; possibly TRBD1 for D (6 bases). The CDR3 is 14 residues long. Trimming stripped 0 bases from V and 8 bases from J, with 13 bases between. Germline lookup yields CDR1 DFQATT and CDR2 SNEGSKA (reference sequence).

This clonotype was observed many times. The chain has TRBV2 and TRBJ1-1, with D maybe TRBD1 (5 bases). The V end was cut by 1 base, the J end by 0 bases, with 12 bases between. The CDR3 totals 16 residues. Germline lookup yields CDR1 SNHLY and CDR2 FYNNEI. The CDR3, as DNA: TGTGCCAGCAGTGAAGGTCAGGGTAACATGAACACTGAAGCTTTCTTT. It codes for CASSEGQGNMNTEAFF.

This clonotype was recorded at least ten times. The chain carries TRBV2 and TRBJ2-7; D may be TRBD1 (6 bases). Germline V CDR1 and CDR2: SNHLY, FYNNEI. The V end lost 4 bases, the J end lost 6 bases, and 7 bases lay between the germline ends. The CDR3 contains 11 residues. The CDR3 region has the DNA TGTGCCAGCAGTGGAGGGGGCGAGCAGTACTTC. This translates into CASSGGGEQYF.

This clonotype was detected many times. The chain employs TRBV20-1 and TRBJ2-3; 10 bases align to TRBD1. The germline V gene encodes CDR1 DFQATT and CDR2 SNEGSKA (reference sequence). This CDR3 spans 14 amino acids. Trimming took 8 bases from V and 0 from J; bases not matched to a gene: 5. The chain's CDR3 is CSLEGQGSTDTQYF. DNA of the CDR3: TGCAGTCTAGAGGGACAGGGGAGCACAGATACGCAGTATTTT.

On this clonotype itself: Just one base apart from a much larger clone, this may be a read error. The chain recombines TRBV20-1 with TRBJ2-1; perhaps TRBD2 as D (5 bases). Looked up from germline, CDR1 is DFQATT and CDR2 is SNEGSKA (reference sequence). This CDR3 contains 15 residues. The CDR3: CCARLFEGAYNEQFF. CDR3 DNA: TGCTGTGCTCGGCTTTTTGAGGGTGCATACAATGAGCAGTTCTTC.

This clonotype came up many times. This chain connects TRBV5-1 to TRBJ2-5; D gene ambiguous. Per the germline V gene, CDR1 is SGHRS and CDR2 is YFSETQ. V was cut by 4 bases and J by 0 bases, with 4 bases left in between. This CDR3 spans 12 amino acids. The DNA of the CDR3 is TGCGCCAGCAGCCCTAACCAAGAGACCCAGTACTTC. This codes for CASSPNQETQYF.

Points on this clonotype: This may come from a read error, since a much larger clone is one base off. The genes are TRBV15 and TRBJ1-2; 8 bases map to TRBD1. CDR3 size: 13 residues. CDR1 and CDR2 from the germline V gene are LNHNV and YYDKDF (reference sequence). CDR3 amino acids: CATSASSGTGVVF. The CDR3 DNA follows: TGTGCCACCAGCGCATCCTCCGGGACAGGCGTTGTCTTC.

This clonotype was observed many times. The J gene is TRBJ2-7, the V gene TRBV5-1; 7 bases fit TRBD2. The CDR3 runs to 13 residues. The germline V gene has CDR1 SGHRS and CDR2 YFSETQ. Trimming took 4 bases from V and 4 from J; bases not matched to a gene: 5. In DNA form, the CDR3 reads TGCGCCAGCAGCCTAATGGGGGGGTACGAGCAGTACTTC. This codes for CASSLMGGYEQYF.

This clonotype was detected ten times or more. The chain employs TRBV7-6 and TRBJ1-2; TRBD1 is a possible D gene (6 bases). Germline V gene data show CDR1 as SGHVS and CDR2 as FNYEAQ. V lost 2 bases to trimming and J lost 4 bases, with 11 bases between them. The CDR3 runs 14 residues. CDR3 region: CASSLRAGAYGYTF. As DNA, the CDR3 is TGTGCCAGCAGCTTACGGGCGGGGGCCTATGGCTACACCTTC.

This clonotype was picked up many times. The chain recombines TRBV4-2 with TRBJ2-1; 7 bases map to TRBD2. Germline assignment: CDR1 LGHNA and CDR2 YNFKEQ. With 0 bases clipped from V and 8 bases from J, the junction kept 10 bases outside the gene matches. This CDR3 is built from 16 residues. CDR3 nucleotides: TGTGCCAGCAGCCAAGAAGGTCTAGCGGATGAGCATGAGCAGTTCTTC. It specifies CASSQEGLADEHEQFF.

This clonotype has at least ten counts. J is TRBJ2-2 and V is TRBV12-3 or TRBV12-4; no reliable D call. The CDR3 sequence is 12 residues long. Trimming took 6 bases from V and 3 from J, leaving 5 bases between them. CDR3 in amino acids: CASSYHTGELFF. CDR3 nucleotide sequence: TGTGCCAGCAGCTACCACACCGGGGAGCTGTTTTTT.

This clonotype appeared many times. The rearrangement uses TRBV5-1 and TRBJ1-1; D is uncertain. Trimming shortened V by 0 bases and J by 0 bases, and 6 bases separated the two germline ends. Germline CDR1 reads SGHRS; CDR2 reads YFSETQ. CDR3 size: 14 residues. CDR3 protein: CASSLGSVNTEAFF. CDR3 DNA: TGCGCCAGCAGCTTGGGGAGCGTGAACACTGAAGCTTTCTTT.

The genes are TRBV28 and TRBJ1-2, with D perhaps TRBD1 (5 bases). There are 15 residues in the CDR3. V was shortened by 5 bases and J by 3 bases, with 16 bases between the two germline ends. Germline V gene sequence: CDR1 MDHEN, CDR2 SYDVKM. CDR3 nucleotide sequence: TGTGCCAGCAGTAACTGGCAGGGCAAGGACTATGGCTACACCTTC. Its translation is CASSNWQGKDYGYTF.